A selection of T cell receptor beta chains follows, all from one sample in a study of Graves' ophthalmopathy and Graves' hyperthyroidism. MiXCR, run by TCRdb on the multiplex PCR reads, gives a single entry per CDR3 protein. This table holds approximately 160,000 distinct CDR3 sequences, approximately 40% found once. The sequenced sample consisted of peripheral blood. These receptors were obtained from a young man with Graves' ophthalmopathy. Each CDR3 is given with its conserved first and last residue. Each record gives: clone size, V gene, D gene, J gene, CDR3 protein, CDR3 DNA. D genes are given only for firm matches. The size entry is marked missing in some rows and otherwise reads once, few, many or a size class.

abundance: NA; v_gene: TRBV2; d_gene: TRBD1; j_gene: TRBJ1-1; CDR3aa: CASSLSGQGVGAFF; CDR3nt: TGTGCCAGCAGCCTCTCGGGACAGGGTGTGGGAGCTTTCTTT
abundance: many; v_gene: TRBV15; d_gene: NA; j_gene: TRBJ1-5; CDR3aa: CATSRDSNAGDSNQPQHF; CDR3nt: TGTGCCACCAGCAGAGACTCAAACGCGGGGGATAGCAATCAGCCCCAGCATTTT
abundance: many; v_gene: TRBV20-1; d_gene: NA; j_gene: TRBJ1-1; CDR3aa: CSARDRLGQVNTEAFF; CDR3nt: TGCAGTGCTAGAGATAGGTTGGGCCAGGTGAACACTGAAGCTTTCTTT
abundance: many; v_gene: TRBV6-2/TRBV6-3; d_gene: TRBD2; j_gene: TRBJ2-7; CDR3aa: CASSYVGGIGEQYF; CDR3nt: TGTGCCAGCAGTTACGTGGGAGGGATCGGCGAGCAGTACTTC
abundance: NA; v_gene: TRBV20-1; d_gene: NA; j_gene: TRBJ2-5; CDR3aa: CSVGMGERQETQYF; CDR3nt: TGCAGTGTGGGGATGGGCGAACGCCAAGAGACCCAGTACTTC
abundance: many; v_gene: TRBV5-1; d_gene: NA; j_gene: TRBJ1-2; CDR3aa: CASSSQGDYGYTF; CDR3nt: TGCGCCAGCAGCTCGCAGGGCGACTATGGCTACACCTTC
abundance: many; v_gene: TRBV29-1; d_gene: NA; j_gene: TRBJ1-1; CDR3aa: CSVGAVGGGYTEAFF; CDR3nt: TGCAGCGTCGGGGCCGTCGGGGGCGGCTACACTGAAGCTTTCTTT
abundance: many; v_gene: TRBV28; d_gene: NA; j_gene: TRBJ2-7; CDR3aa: CASGGGGRTYEQYF; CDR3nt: TGTGCCAGCGGAGGGGGAGGTAGAACCTACGAGCAGTACTTC
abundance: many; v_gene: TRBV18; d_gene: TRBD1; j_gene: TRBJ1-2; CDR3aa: CASSQGDRGSGYTF; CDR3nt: TGTGCCAGCTCTCAAGGGGACAGGGGTTCTGGCTACACCTTC
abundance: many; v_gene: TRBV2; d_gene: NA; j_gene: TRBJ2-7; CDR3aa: CASNPEAGEQYF; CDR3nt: TGTGCCAGCAACCCCGAAGCGGGCGAGCAGTACTTC
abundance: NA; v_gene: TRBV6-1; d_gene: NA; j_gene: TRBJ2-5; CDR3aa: CASAGTPGETQYF; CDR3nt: TGTGCCAGCGCAGGAACCCCCGGGGAGACCCAGTACTTC
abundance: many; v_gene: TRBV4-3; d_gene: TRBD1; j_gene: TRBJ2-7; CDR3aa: CASSQGSRQGAHEQYF; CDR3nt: TGCGCCAGCAGCCAAGGTTCGCGACAGGGCGCCCACGAGCAGTACTTC
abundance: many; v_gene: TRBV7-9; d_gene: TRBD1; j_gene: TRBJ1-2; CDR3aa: CASSLRTGYGYTF; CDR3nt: TGTGCCAGCAGCTTAAGGACAGGGTATGGCTACACCTTC
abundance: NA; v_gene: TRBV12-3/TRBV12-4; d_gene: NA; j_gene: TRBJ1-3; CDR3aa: CASSAHRGNTIYF; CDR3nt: TGTGCCAGCAGTGCACACAGGGGAAACACCATATATTTT
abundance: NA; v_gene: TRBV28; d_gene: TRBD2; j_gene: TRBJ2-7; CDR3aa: CASSNPAGGPGEQYF; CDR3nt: TGTGCCAGCAGCAATCCGGCGGGAGGGCCAGGGGAGCAGTACTTC
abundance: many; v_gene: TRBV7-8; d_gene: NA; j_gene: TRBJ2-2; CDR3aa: CASSARMQGSTGELFF; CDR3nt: TGTGCCAGCAGCGCCCGAATGCAGGGTAGCACCGGGGAGCTGTTTTTT
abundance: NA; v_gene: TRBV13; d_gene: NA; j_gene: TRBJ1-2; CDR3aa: CASSTYLKSEGGYTF; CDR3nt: TGTGCCAGCAGCACCTACCTCAAATCCGAAGGGGGCTACACCTTC
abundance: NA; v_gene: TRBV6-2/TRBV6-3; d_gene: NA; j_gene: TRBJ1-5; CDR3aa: CASSGRLSNQPQHF; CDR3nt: TGTGCCAGCAGTGGACGCCTTAGCAATCAGCCCCAGCATTTT
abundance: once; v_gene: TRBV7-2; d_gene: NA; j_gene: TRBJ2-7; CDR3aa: CASSPTPSNYEQYF; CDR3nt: TGTGCCAGCAGCCCTACCCCGTCTAACTACGAGCAGTACTTC
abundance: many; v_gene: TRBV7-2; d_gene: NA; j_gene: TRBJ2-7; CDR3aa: CASSPGITGAYEQYF; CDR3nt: TGTGCCAGCAGCCCCGGGATCACGGGGGCCTACGAGCAGTACTTC
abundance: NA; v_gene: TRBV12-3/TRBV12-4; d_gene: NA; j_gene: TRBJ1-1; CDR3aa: CASSLQATNTEAFF; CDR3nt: TGTGCCAGCAGCTTACAAGCCACTAACACTGAAGCTTTCTTT
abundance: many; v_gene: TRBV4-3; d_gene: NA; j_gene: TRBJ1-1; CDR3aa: CASSHDPRVRGTEAFF; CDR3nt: TGCGCCAGCAGCCATGACCCCAGAGTCCGCGGCACTGAAGCTTTCTTT
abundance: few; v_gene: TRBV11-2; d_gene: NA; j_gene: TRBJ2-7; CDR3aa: CASSLQAGNSYEQYF; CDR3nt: TGTGCCAGCAGCTTACAGGCGGGAAACTCCTACGAGCAGTACTTC
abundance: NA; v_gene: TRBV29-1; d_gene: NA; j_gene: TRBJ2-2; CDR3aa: CSVAFVGSTGELFF; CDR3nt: TGCAGCGTTGCGTTTGTAGGGAGCACCGGGGAGCTGTTTTTT
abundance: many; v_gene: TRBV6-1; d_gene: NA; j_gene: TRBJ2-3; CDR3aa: CARSRGLQNTQYF; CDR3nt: TGTGCCCGTTCCCGGGGGCTACAGAATACGCAGTATTTT
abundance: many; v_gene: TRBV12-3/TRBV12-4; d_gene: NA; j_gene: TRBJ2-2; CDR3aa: CASITGTSFFTGELFF; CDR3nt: TGTGCCAGCATTACCGGGACTTCTTTCTTCACCGGGGAGCTGTTTTTT
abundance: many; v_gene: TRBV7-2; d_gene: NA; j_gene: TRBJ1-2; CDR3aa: CASSLVNYYGYTF; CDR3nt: TGTGCCAGCAGCTTAGTTAACTACTATGGCTACACCTTC
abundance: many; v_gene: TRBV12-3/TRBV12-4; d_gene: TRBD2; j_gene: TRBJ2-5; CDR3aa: CASSFTSGKRETQYF; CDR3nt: TGTGCCAGCAGTTTCACTAGCGGGAAACGAGAGACCCAGTACTTC
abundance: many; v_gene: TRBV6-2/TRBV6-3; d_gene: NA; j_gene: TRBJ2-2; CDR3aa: CASSYPRRRNTGELFF; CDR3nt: TGTGCCAGCAGTTACCCCCGACGGCGAAACACCGGGGAGCTGTTTTTT
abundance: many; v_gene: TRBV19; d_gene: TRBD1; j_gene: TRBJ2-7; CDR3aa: CASTLSSGTGGYEQYF; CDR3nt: TGTGCCAGTACCCTCTCCTCCGGGACAGGGGGCTACGAGCAGTACTTC
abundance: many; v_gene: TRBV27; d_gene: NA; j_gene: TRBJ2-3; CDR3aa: CASRWGRGTDTQYF; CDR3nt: TGTGCCAGCAGATGGGGAAGGGGGACAGATACGCAGTATTTT
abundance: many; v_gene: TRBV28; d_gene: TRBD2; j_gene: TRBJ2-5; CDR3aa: CASSLWGLADQETQYF; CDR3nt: TGTGCCAGCAGTTTATGGGGACTAGCGGACCAAGAGACCCAGTACTTC
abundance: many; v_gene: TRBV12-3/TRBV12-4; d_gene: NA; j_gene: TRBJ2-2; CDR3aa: CASSLVAGTALPGELFF; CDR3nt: TGTGCCAGCAGTTTAGTAGCGGGGACAGCCCTTCCCGGGGAGCTGTTTTTT
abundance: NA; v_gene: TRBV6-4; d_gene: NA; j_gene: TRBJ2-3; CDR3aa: CASSGPEGTDTQYF; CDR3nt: TGTGCCAGCAGTGGGCCGGAGGGCACAGATACGCAGTATTTT
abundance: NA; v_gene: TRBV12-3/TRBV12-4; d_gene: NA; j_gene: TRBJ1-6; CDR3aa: CACGGNSPLHF; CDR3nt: TGTGCCTGCGGGGGTAATTCACCCCTCCACTTT
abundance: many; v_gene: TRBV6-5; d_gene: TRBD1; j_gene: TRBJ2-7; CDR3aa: CASSPWDSSSSYEQYF; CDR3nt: TGTGCCAGCAGTCCGTGGGACAGTTCAAGCTCCTACGAGCAGTACTTC
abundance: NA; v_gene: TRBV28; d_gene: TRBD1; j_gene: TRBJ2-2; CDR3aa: CASSPGTGSDTGELFF; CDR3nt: TGTGCCAGCAGCCCAGGGACAGGATCTGACACCGGGGAGCTGTTTTTT
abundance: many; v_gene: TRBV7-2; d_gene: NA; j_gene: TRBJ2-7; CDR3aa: CASSLSQVSYEQYF; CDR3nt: TGTGCCAGCAGCTTATCCCAGGTATCGTACGAGCAGTACTTC
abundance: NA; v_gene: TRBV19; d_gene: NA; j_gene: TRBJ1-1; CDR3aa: CASSTDRAGTEAFF; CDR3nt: TGTGCCAGTAGTACGGACCGCGCGGGGACTGAAGCTTTCTTT
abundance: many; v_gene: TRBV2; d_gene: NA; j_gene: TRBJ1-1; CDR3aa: CASSDVSAVNTEAFF; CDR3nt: TGTGCCAGCAGTGATGTATCGGCCGTGAACACTGAAGCTTTCTTT
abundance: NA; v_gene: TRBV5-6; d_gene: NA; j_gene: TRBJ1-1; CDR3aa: CASRDWGWDEAFF; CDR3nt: TGTGCCAGCAGGGACTGGGGTTGGGATGAAGCTTTCTTT
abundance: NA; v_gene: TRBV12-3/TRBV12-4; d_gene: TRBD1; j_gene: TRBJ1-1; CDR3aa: CASSGTGVYPEAFF; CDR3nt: TGTGCCAGCAGCGGGACAGGGGTATACCCTGAAGCTTTCTTT
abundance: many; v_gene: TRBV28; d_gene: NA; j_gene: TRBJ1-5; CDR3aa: CASSFRLKGGNQPQHF; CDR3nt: TGTGCCAGCAGTTTTCGACTGAAGGGGGGCAATCAGCCCCAGCATTTT
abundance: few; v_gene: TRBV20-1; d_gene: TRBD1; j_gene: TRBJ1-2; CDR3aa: CSAIHNRGGYTF; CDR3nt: TGCAGTGCTATCCACAACAGGGGCGGCTACACCTTC
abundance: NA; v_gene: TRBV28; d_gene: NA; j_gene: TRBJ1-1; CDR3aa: CASEGMGTEAFF; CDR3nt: TGTGCCAGCGAGGGCATGGGCACTGAAGCTTTCTTT
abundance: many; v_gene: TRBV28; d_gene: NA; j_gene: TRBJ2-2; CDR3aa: CASSSYTGELFF; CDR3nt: TGTGCCAGCAGTTCGTACACCGGGGAGCTGTTTTTT
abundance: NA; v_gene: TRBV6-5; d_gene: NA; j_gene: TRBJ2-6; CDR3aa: CASSYWYSGANVLTF; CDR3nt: TGTGCCAGCAGTTATTGGTACTCTGGGGCCAACGTCCTGACTTTC
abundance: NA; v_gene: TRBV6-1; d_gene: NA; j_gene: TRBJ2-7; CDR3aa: CAITDGDEQYF; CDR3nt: TGTGCCATTACGGACGGAGACGAGCAGTACTTC